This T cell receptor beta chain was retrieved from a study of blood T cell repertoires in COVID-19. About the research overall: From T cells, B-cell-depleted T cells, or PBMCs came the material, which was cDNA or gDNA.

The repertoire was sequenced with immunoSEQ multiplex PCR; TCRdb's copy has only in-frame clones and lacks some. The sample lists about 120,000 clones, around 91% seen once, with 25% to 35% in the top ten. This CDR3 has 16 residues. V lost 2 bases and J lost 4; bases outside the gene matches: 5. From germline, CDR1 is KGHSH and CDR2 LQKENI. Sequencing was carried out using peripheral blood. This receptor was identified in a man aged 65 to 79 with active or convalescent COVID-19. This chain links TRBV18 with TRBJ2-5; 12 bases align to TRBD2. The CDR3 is CASSPGLAGSGETQYF. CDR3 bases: TGTGCCAGCTCACCAGGACTAGCGGGATCGGGAGAGACCCAGTACTTC.